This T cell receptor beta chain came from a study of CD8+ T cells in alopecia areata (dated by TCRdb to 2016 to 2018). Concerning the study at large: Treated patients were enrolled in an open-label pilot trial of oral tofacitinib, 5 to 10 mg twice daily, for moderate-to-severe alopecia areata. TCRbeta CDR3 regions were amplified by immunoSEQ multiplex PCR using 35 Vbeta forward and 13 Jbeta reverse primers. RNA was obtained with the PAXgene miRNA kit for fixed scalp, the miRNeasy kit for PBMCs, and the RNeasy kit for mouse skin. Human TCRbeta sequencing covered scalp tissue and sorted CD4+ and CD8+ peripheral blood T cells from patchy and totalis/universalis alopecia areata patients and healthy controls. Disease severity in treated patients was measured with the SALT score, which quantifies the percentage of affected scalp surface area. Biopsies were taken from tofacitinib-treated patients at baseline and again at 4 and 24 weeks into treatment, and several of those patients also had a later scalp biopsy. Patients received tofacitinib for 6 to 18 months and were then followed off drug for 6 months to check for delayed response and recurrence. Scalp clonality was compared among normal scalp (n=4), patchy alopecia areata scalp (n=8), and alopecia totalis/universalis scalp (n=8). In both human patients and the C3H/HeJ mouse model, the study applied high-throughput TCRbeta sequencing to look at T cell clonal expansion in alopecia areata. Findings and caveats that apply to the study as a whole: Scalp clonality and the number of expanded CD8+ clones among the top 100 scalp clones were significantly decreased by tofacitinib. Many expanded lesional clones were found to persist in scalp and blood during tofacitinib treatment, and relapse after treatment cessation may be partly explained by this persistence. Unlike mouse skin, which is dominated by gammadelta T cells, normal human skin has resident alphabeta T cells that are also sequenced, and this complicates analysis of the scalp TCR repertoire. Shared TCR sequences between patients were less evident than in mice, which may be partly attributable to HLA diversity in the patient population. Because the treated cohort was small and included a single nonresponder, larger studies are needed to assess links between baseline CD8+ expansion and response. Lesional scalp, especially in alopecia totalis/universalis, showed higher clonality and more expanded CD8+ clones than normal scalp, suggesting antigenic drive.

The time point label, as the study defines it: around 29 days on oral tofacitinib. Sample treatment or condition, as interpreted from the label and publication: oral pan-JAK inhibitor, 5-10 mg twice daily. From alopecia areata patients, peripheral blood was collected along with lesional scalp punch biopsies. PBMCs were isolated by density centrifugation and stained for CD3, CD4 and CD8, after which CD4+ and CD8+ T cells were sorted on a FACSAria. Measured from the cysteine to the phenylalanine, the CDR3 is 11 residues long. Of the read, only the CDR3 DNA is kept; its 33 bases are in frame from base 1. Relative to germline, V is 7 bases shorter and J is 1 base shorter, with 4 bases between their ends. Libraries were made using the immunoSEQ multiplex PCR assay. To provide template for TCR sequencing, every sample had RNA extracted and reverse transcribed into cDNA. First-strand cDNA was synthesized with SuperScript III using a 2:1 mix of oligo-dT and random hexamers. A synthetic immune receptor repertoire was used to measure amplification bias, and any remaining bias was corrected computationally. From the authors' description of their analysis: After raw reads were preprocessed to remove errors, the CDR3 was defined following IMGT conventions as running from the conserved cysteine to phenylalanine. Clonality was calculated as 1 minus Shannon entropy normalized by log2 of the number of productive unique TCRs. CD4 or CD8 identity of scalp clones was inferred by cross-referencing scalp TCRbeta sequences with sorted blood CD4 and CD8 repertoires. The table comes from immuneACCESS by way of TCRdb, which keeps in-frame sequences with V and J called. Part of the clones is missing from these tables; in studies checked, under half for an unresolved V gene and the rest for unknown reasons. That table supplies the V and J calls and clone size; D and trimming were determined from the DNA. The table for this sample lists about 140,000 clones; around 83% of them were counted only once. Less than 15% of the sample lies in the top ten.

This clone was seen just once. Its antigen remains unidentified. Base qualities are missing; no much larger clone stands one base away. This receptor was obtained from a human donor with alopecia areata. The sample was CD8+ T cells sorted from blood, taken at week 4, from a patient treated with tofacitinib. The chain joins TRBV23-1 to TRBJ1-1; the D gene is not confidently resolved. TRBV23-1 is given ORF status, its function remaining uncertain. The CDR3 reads CASIPNTEAFF. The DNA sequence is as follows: TGCGCCAGCATTCCGAACACTGAAGCTTTCTTT.